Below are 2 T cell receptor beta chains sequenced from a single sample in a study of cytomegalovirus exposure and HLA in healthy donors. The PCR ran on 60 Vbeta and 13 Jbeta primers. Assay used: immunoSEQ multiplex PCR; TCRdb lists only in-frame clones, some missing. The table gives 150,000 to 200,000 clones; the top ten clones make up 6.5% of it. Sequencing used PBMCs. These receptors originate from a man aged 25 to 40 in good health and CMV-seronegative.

CDR3 region: CAWILDRADEQYF. The CDR3 region has the DNA TGTGCCTGGATCTTGGACAGGGCGGACGAGCAGTACTTC. J is TRBJ2-7 and V is TRBV30; the match to TRBD1 covers 8 bases. This CDR3 has 13 amino acids. The germline CDR1 and CDR2 sequences are GTSNPN and SVGIG (reference sequence). V shed 4 bases, J shed 5 bases, and the junction held 7 bases outside the gene matches.

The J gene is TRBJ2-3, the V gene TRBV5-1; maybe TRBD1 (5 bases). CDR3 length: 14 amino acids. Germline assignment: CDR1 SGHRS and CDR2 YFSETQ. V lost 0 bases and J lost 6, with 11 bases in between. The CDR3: CASSLAKGIDTQYF. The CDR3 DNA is TGCGCCAGCAGCTTGGCCAAGGGGATCGATACGCAGTATTTT.